The 24 T cell receptor beta chains presented below share a single source sample, sequenced in a study of chemoradiotherapy in HPV16-positive cancers. This table comes from immunoSEQ multiplex PCR, and its TCRdb copy is limited to in-frame clones, with some not included. This repertoire shows tens of thousands of clones, more than 75% found once; its top ten account for roughly 4.7%. This specimen consisted of blood, obtained from a patient who underwent chemoradiotherapy. The receptors here all came from a human donor with HPV-associated anogenital cancer.

CDR3 amino acids: CASSTPEVNTEAFF. In DNA form, the CDR3 reads TGTGCCAGCAGTACTCCCGAAGTTAACACTGAAGCTTTCTTT. The chain joins TRBV27 to TRBJ1-1; D gene uncertain. The CDR3 contains 14 residues. Germline CDR1 MNHEY, CDR2 SMNVEV (reference sequence). Trimming shortened V by 5 bases and J by 2 bases, and 12 bases separated the two germline ends.

This chain uses TRBV11-3 with TRBJ2-7; D is perhaps TRBD1 or TRBD2 (5 bases each). Trimming took off 7 bases at V and 5 bases at J, with 18 bases between the two ends. Germline values: CDR1 SGHNT, CDR2 YENEEA. This CDR3 comprises 14 residues. The CDR3: CASTTGKGSNEQYF. Written as DNA, the CDR3 is TGTGCCAGCACCACCGGGAAGGGGAGCAACGAGCAGTACTTC. The full variable domain, in which reference TRBV11-3 and TRBJ2-7 provide the parts outside the CDR3, is EAGVVQSPRYKIIEKKQPVAFWCNPISGHNTLYWYLQNLGQGPELLIRYENEEAVDDSQLPKDRFSAERLKGVDSTLKIQPAELGDSAVYLCASTTGKGSNEQYFGPGTRLTVT.

The chain joins TRBV5-1 to TRBJ1-3; D is unclear. Trimming pared 4 bases from V and 4 bases from J, leaving 18 bases between. Per germline, CDR1 SGHRS and CDR2 YFSETQ. This CDR3 has 16 amino acids. The CDR3 DNA follows: TGCGCCAGCAGCCCTGGTGGGGTATCGGGGGGAAACACCATATATTTT. This codes for CASSPGGVSGGNTIYF. Full variable domain (remainder filled in from reference TRBV5-1 and TRBJ1-3): KAGVTQTPRYLIKTRGQQVTLSCSPISGHRSVSWYQQTPGQGLQFLFEYFSETQRNKGNFPGRFSGRQFSNSRSEMNVSTLELGDSALYLCASSPGGVSGGNTIYFGEGSWLTVV.

Written as DNA, the CDR3 is TGCGCCAGCAGCTTGGGTCTGGGTCCGGACTATGGCTACACCTTC. Translating gives CASSLGLGPDYGYTF. The V call is TRBV5-1, the J call TRBJ1-2; D remains unclear. Deletions cut 0 bases from V and 3 bases from J, with 12 bases between. Germline V CDR1 and CDR2: SGHRS, YFSETQ. The CDR3 length is 15 residues. Variable domain in full (rest from reference TRBV5-1 and TRBJ1-2): KAGVTQTPRYLIKTRGQQVTLSCSPISGHRSVSWYQQTPGQGLQFLFEYFSETQRNKGNFPGRFSGRQFSNSRSEMNVSTLELGDSALYLCASSLGLGPDYGYTFGSGTRLTVV.

V is TRBV6-1 and J is TRBJ2-7, with D perhaps TRBD1 (6 bases). V was pared by 5 bases and J by 1 base, with 9 bases between. The germline gives CDR1 MNHNS, CDR2 SASEGT. CDR3 length equals 13 residues. The CDR3: CASSWTVSYEQYF. The CDR3, as DNA: TGTGCCAGCAGTTGGACAGTTTCCTACGAGCAGTACTTC.

The chain couples TRBV6-1 to TRBJ1-5, with no clear D. V lost 3 bases, J lost 0 bases, and 3 bases lay in between. The germline CDR1 and CDR2 sequences are MNHNS and SASEGT. The CDR3 extends over 13 amino acids. CDR3 DNA: TGTGCCAGCAGTGACGTTAGCAATCAGCCCCAGCATTTT. Protein product: CASSDVSNQPQHF.

The chain carries TRBV9 and TRBJ2-2; D is tentatively TRBD1 or TRBD2 (7 bases each). Germline loops: CDR1 SGDLS, CDR2 YYNGEE. The CDR3 sequence is 16 residues long. Trimming cost V 4 bases and J 5 bases, with 18 bases left between them. In DNA form, the CDR3 reads TGTGCCAGCAGCACCCAACAGGGGACTAAGACCGGGGAGCTGTTTTTT. This codes for CASSTQQGTKTGELFF.

The DNA for the CDR3 is TGCGCCAGCAGCTTCGATATTAGCGGGAGGGCGTACAATGAGCAGTTCTTC. Translation: CASSFDISGRAYNEQFF. V is TRBV5-1 and J is TRBJ2-1; 11 bases align to TRBD2. The CDR3 is 17 residues long. The V gene end was trimmed by 2 bases and the J gene end by 4 bases; junction bases not matched to a gene: 8. CDR1 SGHRS and CDR2 YFSETQ come from the germline V gene.

V gene TRBV25-1 combines with J gene TRBJ2-5; either TRBD1 or TRBD2 may fit D (5 bases each). The germline gives CDR1 MGHDK, CDR2 SYGVNS. This CDR3 spans 13 amino acids. Trimming stripped 4 bases from V and 9 bases from J, with 15 bases between. The CDR3 DNA follows: TGTGCCAGCAGTGGACCGGGCCTGGGGGCCCAGTACTTC. This gives the protein CASSGPGLGAQYF.

This clone is a singleton in its sample. The chain is built from TRBV29-1 and TRBJ2-3; no firm D call. Germline V gene sequence: CDR1 SQVTM, CDR2 ANQGSEA. This CDR3 has 14 amino acids. V lost 2 bases, J lost 2 bases, and 11 bases lay in between. CDR3 residues: CSVEKVGLTDTQYF. The DNA of the CDR3 is TGCAGCGTTGAAAAGGTTGGGCTCACAGATACGCAGTATTTT.

This sequence joins TRBV2 and TRBJ2-7; 10 nucleotides match TRBD1. This CDR3 is 14 amino acids long. V lost 6 bases to trimming and J lost 1 base; unmatched junction nucleotides: 3. Germline V lookup: CDR1 SNHLY, CDR2 FYNNEI. The CDR3 DNA follows: TGTGCCAGCAGATGGGACAGGGGTTCCTACGAGCAGTACTTC. Residues: CASRWDRGSYEQYF.

This clone was detected only once. The chain has TRBV11-2 and TRBJ1-6, with D uncertain. V lost 5 bases to trimming and J lost 3 bases, with 11 bases between them. Germline values: CDR1 SGHAT, CDR2 FQNNGV. The CDR3 extends over 15 amino acids. The CDR3 reads CASSPTDLYNSPLHF. The CDR3, as DNA: TGTGCCAGCAGCCCAACGGACCTCTATAATTCACCCCTCCACTTT.

The rearrangement uses TRBV6-5 and TRBJ1-4, with 8 bases identical to TRBD1. V lost 6 bases, J lost 7 bases, and 7 bases stayed unmatched. The germline gives CDR1 MNHEY, CDR2 SVGAGI. This CDR3 region has 14 residues. The CDR3 region is CASSRGRGLEKLFF. DNA of the CDR3: TGTGCCAGCAGCCGGGGCAGGGGGCTTGAAAAACTGTTTTTT.

The rearrangement joins TRBV19 to TRBJ1-6; D unclear. V lost 2 bases, J lost 0 bases, and 5 bases lay in between. Germline CDR1 and CDR2: LNHDA and SQIVND (reference sequence). This CDR3 has 15 residues. CDR3 region: CASSIQGSYNSPLHF. In nucleotides, the CDR3 is TGTGCCAGTAGTATACAAGGCTCCTATAATTCACCCCTCCACTTT. Full variable domain (rest looked up from reference TRBV19 and TRBJ1-6): DGGITQSPKYLFRKEGQNVTLSCEQNLNHDAMYWYRQDPGQGLRLIYYSQIVNDFQKGDIAEGYSVSREKKESFPLTVTSAQKNPTAFYLCASSIQGSYNSPLHFGNGTRLTVT.

V gene TRBV5-1 combines with J gene TRBJ1-5; no clear D gene. The germline V gene has CDR1 SGHRS and CDR2 YFSETQ. The CDR3 spans 15 residues. V shed 1 base and J shed 0 bases, with 8 bases lying between them. CDR3 sequence reads: CASSLLGDSNQPQHF. The CDR3 DNA reads TGCGCCAGCAGCTTGCTCGGGGATAGCAATCAGCCCCAGCATTTT.

This chain uses TRBV9 with TRBJ2-5; 7 bases are shared with TRBD1. The CDR3 is 15 residues long. Germline lookup yields CDR1 SGDLS and CDR2 YYNGEE. Trimming removed 0 bases from V and 5 bases from J; junction bases left unmatched: 7. CDR3 loop: CASSVAGTEGETQYF. Here the CDR3 DNA reads TGTGCCAGCAGCGTAGCTGGGACAGAGGGGGAGACCCAGTACTTC.

J is TRBJ2-6 and V is TRBV11-3; perhaps TRBD2 as D (6 bases). The V gene's germline CDR1 is SGHNT and CDR2 YENEEA. The CDR3 spans 15 residues. With 5 bases removed from V and 4 bases from J, the gap between germline ends came to 12 bases. CDR3 region: CASSPGGNGANVLTF. As DNA, the CDR3 is TGTGCCAGCAGCCCCGGGGGAAACGGGGCCAACGTCCTGACTTTC.

This CDR3 is CASSLDAGGLLNEQFF. The CDR3 coding sequence is TGTGCCAGCAGCTTAGACGCGGGGGGGCTCCTCAATGAGCAGTTCTTC. The chain joins TRBV7-2 to TRBJ2-1, with 9 bases matching TRBD2. Germline V gene data show CDR1 as SGHTA and CDR2 as FQGNSA. This CDR3 region has 16 residues. Trimming removed 1 base from V and 6 bases from J; junction bases left unmatched: 7.

The V call is TRBV5-5, the J call TRBJ2-5; possibly TRBD2 for D (6 bases). V was shortened by 5 bases and J by 4 bases, with 12 bases between the two germline ends. Germline V gene sequence: CDR1 SGHKS, CDR2 YYEKEE (reference sequence). The CDR3 runs to 13 residues. The chain's CDR3 is CASSGGSRETQYF. The CDR3 region has the DNA TGTGCCAGCAGTGGAGGGTCCCGAGAGACCCAGTACTTC.

This clone was found once. The V and J genes are TRBV7-2 and TRBJ2-7; D unclear. CDR1 SGHTA and CDR2 FQGNSA come from the germline V gene. The CDR3 length is 13 residues. With 1 base removed from V and 4 bases from J, the gap between germline ends came to 8 bases. CDR3 residues: CASSLGNPYEQYF. For the CDR3, the DNA is TGTGCCAGCAGCTTAGGGAACCCTTACGAGCAGTACTTC.

The chain couples TRBV4-3 to TRBJ1-6; D is unresolved. Germline values: CDR1 LGHNA, CDR2 YSLEER. The CDR3 is 15 amino acids. Deletions cut 4 bases from V and 1 base from J, with 8 bases between. The CDR3 sequence is CASSLAFSYNSPLHF. The CDR3, as DNA: TGCGCCAGCAGCCTGGCTTTTTCCTATAATTCACCCCTCCACTTT.

The V and J genes are TRBV19 and TRBJ2-2; TRBD2 agrees at 10 bases. J was trimmed by 10 bases and V by 7 bases; bases with no gene match: 12. Germline assignment: CDR1 LNHDA and CDR2 SQIVND (reference sequence). The CDR3 sequence is 15 residues long. In DNA form, the CDR3 reads TGTGCCAGTACCCCTCCTAGCGGGGGTTCCGTGGAGCTGTTTTTT. It encodes CASTPPSGGSVELFF.

The chain's CDR3 is CASSQDTGGTYGYTF. DNA of the CDR3: TGTGCCAGCAGCCAAGATACAGGGGGGACCTATGGCTACACCTTC. This rearrangement joins TRBV4-2 to TRBJ1-2; 8 bases are a match to TRBD1. Germline CDR1 reads LGHNA; CDR2 reads YNFKEQ. With 0 bases clipped from V and 4 bases from J, the junction kept 4 bases outside the gene matches. This CDR3 comprises 15 residues.

The chain carries TRBV27 and TRBJ2-1; D is possibly TRBD2 (5 bases). The V end was cut by 3 bases, the J end by 5 bases, with 17 bases between. Per the germline V gene, CDR1 is MNHEY and CDR2 is SMNVEV (reference sequence). The CDR3 covers 16 residues. The CDR3 DNA is TGTGCCAGCAGTTTCCTCGTCGGAGGTCTTAACAATGAGCAGTTCTTC. It yields the protein CASSFLVGGLNNEQFF.